Listed below are T cell receptor beta chains from one sample, sequenced in a study of cytomegalovirus exposure and HLA in healthy donors. TCRdb's table, derived via immunoSEQ multiplex PCR, lists solely in-frame clones and lacks some. Of over 120,000 clones listed, approximately 80% are singletons. Sequenced input: PBMCs. These receptors all stem from a woman between 18 and 30 years old in good health and CMV-seropositive. Both conserved end residues are part of each CDR3. The D gene is left open where the match is weak. Size is omitted from some rows. Given values are once, few, many or a class for expanded clones.

D,V,J,size,CDR3,DNA
TRBD2,TRBV6-1,TRBJ2-3,few,CASSHTSGGADTQYF,TGTGCCAGCAGTCACACTAGCGGGGGGGCAGATACGCAGTATTTT
.,TRBV7-2,TRBJ1-6,once,CASSLLRTANSPLHF,TGTGCCAGCAGCTTACTTAGGACAGCCAATTCACCCCTCCACTTT
TRBD1,TRBV5-1,TRBJ2-7,.,CASRSGQGYEQYF,TGCGCCAGCAGGTCGGGACAGGGCTACGAGCAGTACTTC
TRBD2,TRBV7-7,TRBJ2-3,.,CASSPSLAGAPWSTDTQYF,TGTGCCAGCAGTCCCAGCCTAGCGGGGGCCCCTTGGAGCACAGATACGCAGTATTTT
.,TRBV5-1,TRBJ2-1,.,CASSFRDNYNEQFF,TGCGCCAGCAGCTTCCGGGACAACTACAATGAGCAGTTCTTC
TRBD1,TRBV28,TRBJ2-7,.,CASRLGQGAYEQYF,TGTGCCAGCCGCCTAGGACAGGGAGCCTACGAGCAGTACTTC
.,TRBV9,TRBJ1-4,.,CASSVGGYGEKLFF,TGTGCCAGCAGCGTAGGAGGGTATGGTGAAAAACTGTTTTTT
TRBD1,TRBV5-1,TRBJ2-7,.,CASSPRDRGYEQYF,TGCGCCAGCAGCCCCCGGGACAGGGGTTACGAGCAGTACTTC
TRBD2,TRBV10-3,TRBJ2-3,.,CAISEPLGAGGTDTQYF,TGTGCCATCAGTGAGCCTTTGGGAGCGGGGGGCACAGATACGCAGTATTTT
.,TRBV1,TRBJ2-7,.,CTSSLAGDTYEQYF,TGCACCAGCAGCCTAGCGGGGGATACCTACGAGCAGTACTTC
.,TRBV11-2,TRBJ2-7,.,CASSRKKDRPISYEQYF,TGTGCCAGCAGCCGGAAAAAAGACAGGCCGATCTCCTACGAGCAGTACTTC
.,TRBV7-2,TRBJ1-1,.,CASSPGSLYAEAFF,TGTGCCAGCAGCCCGGGGTCGTTGTACGCTGAAGCTTTCTTT
.,TRBV30,TRBJ2-5,.,CAWTRGPGGERTQYF,TGTGCCTGGACCCGAGGGCCGGGGGGCGAACGGACCCAGTACTTC
TRBD2,TRBV2,TRBJ2-1,.,CASSDDLAGGNEQFF,TGTGCCAGCAGTGATGACCTAGCGGGGGGCAATGAGCAGTTCTTC
.,TRBV6-1,TRBJ2-1,.,CASRQADGEQFF,TGTGCCAGCAGGCAAGCAGACGGGGAGCAGTTCTTC
TRBD1,TRBV19,TRBJ1-3,.,CASRPTGGPSGNTIYF,TGTGCCAGTAGACCTACAGGGGGCCCCTCTGGAAACACCATATATTTT
TRBD2,TRBV15,TRBJ2-3,few,CATSSRRTSGGAGTQYF,TGTGCCACCAGCTCTAGACGGACTAGCGGGGGGGCGGGTACGCAGTATTTT
TRBD1,TRBV18,TRBJ2-3,.,CASSPPWTGIDTQYF,TGTGCCAGCTCACCCCCATGGACAGGGATTGATACGCAGTATTTT
TRBD1,TRBV6-1,TRBJ1-1,.,CASSEGTGGTEAFF,TGTGCCAGCAGTGAAGGGACAGGGGGCACTGAAGCTTTCTTT
.,TRBV7-8,TRBJ1-1,once,CASSPKRGMWTEAFF,TGTGCCAGCAGCCCAAAACGGGGGATGTGGACTGAAGCTTTCTTT
.,TRBV7-9,TRBJ1-2,.,CASSPIEADYGYTF,TGTGCCAGCAGCCCCATCGAGGCTGACTATGGCTACACCTTC
TRBD1,TRBV19,TRBJ2-7,.,CASRGNRQGRGEQYF,TGTGCCAGTAGGGGAAATAGACAGGGCCGGGGTGAGCAGTACTTC
.,TRBV6-1,TRBJ2-7,.,CASLQGLYEQYF,TGTGCCAGCTTACAGGGTCTGTACGAGCAGTACTTC
TRBD1,TRBV5-4,TRBJ1-2,.,CASGRGQGNYGYTF,TGTGCCAGCGGGAGGGGACAGGGGAACTATGGCTACACCTTC
TRBD1,TRBV5-1,TRBJ1-4,.,CASSITGGTSNEKLFF,TGCGCCAGCAGCATAACAGGGGGGACTTCTAATGAAAAACTGTTTTTT
TRBD1,TRBV6-4,TRBJ1-5,.,CASSRGGGTGSNQPQHF,TGTGCCAGCAGTCGGGGGGGAGGGACAGGGAGCAATCAGCCCCAGCATTTT
.,TRBV6-5,TRBJ1-1,.,CASSYSGGEAFF,TGTGCCAGCAGTTACTCGGGGGGTGAAGCTTTCTTT
.,TRBV5-1,TRBJ1-6,.,CASSEDTPNSPLHF,TGCGCCAGCAGCGAGGACACTCCGAATTCACCCCTCCACTTT
TRBD1,TRBV18,TRBJ2-5,.,CASSPPRTGGWRETQYF,TGTGCCAGCTCACCTCCGAGGACAGGGGGCTGGCGAGAGACCCAGTACTTC
TRBD1,TRBV7-8,TRBJ2-7,.,CASSFRRPGQGDEQYF,TGTGCCAGCAGCTTTAGGAGACCGGGACAGGGGGACGAGCAGTACTTC
.,TRBV6-5,TRBJ2-7,.,CASRMGGGFIHEQYF,TGTGCCAGCAGGATGGGCGGGGGCTTCATCCACGAGCAGTACTTC
TRBD1,TRBV6-5,TRBJ1-1,.,CASRHRGGAFF,TGTGCCAGCAGGCACAGGGGGGGGGCTTTCTTT
TRBD1,TRBV14,TRBJ2-1,.,CASSGTGVEQFF,TGTGCCAGCAGCGGTACAGGGGTTGAGCAGTTCTTC
.,TRBV7-6,TRBJ2-2,.,CASSRGQGNTGELFF,TGTGCCAGCAGCCGGGGACAAGGGAACACCGGGGAGCTGTTTTTT
.,TRBV6-5,TRBJ2-3,.,CASSDSPRDTQYF,TGTGCCAGCAGTGACAGTCCCCGGGATACGCAGTATTTT
.,TRBV6-1,TRBJ2-3,few,CASRLTDTQYF,TGTGCCAGCAGGCTAACAGATACGCAGTATTTT
.,TRBV5-6,TRBJ2-1,.,CASSSSAGRGSSYNEQFF,TGTGCCAGCAGCTCTTCGGCGGGCCGGGGGAGCTCCTACAATGAGCAGTTCTTC
.,TRBV7-9,TRBJ1-2,.,CASSSQGNYGYTF,TGTGCCAGCAGCTCCCAGGGGAACTATGGCTACACCTTC
TRBD2,TRBV11-2,TRBJ2-7,once,CASSLAGGTYEQYF,TGTGCCAGCTCGTTAGCGGGGGGGACCTACGAGCAGTACTTC
TRBD1,TRBV7-2,TRBJ1-2,.,CASSSRGTGNVYTF,TGTGCCAGCAGCTCTAGAGGGACAGGGAATGTCTACACCTTC
.,TRBV6-6,TRBJ2-7,.,CASSYLGGATYEQYF,TGTGCCAGCAGTTACCTCGGGGGAGCTACCTACGAGCAGTACTTC
TRBD1,TRBV7-9,TRBJ1-1,few,CASSLQGGNTEAFF,TGTGCCAGCAGCTTACAGGGGGGGAACACTGAAGCTTTCTTT
TRBD1,TRBV28,TRBJ1-3,.,CASSSPGTGGNTIYF,TGTGCCAGCAGCTCCCCCGGGACAGGGGGAAACACCATATATTTT
.,TRBV18,TRBJ1-3,.,CASSPPPGNTIYF,TGTGCCAGCTCACCACCTCCAGGAAACACCATATATTTT
.,TRBV6-1,TRBJ2-7,.,CASSGDTPPFYEQYF,TGTGCCAGCAGTGGGGACACCCCCCCCTTCTACGAGCAGTACTTC
TRBD2,TRBV7-2,TRBJ2-1,.,CASSFIRGGINEQFF,TGTGCCAGCAGCTTTATACGGGGGGGAATCAATGAGCAGTTCTTC